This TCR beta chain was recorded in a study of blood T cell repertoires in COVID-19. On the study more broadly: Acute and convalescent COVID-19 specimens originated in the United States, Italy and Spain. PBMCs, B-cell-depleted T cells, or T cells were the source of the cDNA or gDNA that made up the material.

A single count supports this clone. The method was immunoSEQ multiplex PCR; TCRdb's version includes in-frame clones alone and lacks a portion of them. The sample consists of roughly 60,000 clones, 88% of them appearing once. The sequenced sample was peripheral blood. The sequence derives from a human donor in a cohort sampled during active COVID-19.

The CDR3 nucleotides read TGTGCCAGCAGCTTGGGGCTCCACAATGAGCAGTTCTTC. This gives the protein CASSLGLHNEQFF. J is TRBJ2-1 and V is TRBV5-4, with no clear D. The V gene's germline CDR1 is SGHNT and CDR2 YYREEE (reference sequence). The CDR3 totals 13 residues. Trimming left V 0 bases short and J 5 bases short, with 6 bases between.